What follows describes a single T cell receptor beta chain. What it binds is unknown. TCRdb's table, derived via immunoSEQ multiplex PCR, lists solely in-frame clones and lacks some. The table shows about 79,000 clones, with around 74% occurring only once. Germline CDR1 KGHDR, CDR2 SFDVKD. The V end lost 0 bases, the J end lost 4 bases, and 10 bases lay between the germline ends. The CDR3 covers 15 residues. The source of the sample is a study of vaccination effects on CD4 cells after COVID-19. Peptide-pool stimulation followed by sequencing identified expanded antigen-specific CD4+ clonotypes in the ViraFEST assay. Isolation of CD4+ T cells took place after approximately 10 days of culture. None of the vaccinated had previously contracted SARS-CoV-2, and their nucleocapsid antibodies tested negative. IL-2 at 10 IU/ml and peptides at about 10 ug/ml were added to cultured PBMC, approximately 1.9 million per well.

Whole-study findings and limits: Healthy vaccinees showed cross-reactivity with common cold coronaviruses in only 1 of 255 vaccine-induced clones.

The starting material was CD4+ T cells from PBMCs cultured with HCoV-229E spike peptides, obtained before COVID-19 vaccination. This chain uses TRBV24-1 with TRBJ2-3; D is ambiguous. The TCR sequence derives from a human donor who received a COVID-19 vaccine. CDR3 bases: TGTGCCACCAGTGATTTGCCCTCGGAGTCAGATACGCAGTATTTT. Translated, it gives CATSDLPSESDTQYF.